This T cell receptor (beta chain) was observed in a study of Ad26.COV2.S vaccination and SARS-CoV-2 variants. In regard to this clone: Its antigen is not known.

Here immunoSEQ multiplex PCR was the method, and the copy in TCRdb shows in-frame clones only, minus some. This table holds around 350,000 clones, about 91% found once. Overall study results and limits: Placebo and vaccine recipients had non-spike TCR breadth that was similar. Substantial breadth in spike-specific CD8+ and CD4+ T cell responses was reportedly seen after vaccination.

CDR1 is MNHEY and CDR2 is SMNVEV in the germline V gene (reference sequence). This CDR3 has 14 residues. Unmatched junction bases numbered 3, after V lost 1 base and J lost 7 bases. The sample consisted of peripheral blood, taken after recovery from COVID-19. This chain uses TRBV27 with TRBJ1-2, with 10 bases that match TRBD1. This receptor was taken from a human donor who had recovered from COVID-19. CDR3 amino acids: CASSLYGTGAGYTF. The CDR3 nucleotides are TGTGCCAGCAGTTTATATGGGACAGGGGCTGGCTACACCTTC.